This T cell receptor beta chain was recovered during a study of T cells in severe cutaneous drug reactions. Study-wide context: Culprit drug assignment used the Naranjo algorithm and the ALDEN algorithm. Blister fluids or cells and PBMC were collected from patients in acute or recovery stage.

Overall study findings and caveats: Carbamazepine-induced Stevens-Johnson syndrome or toxic epidermal necrolysis patients showed strongly raised TRBV12-4, around 35% in blister cells and approximately 5% in PBMC.

Details on this clonotype: Its specificity is not known.

TCR subtype-specific primers in iRepertoire multiplex PCR prepared libraries for bulk and single-cell sequencing. No DNA is given; TCRdb re-called the multiplex PCR reads and lists each CDR3 protein once. Listed are 3,500 to 4,500 distinct CDR3 sequences; more than 65% falls within the top ten. Sequenced patients had Stevens-Johnson syndrome or toxic epidermal necrolysis caused by carbamazepine. Blood repertoires came from about 5 Han Chinese and six or seven European CBZ-SJS/TEN patients. Germline V gene lookup returns CDR1 MNHEY and CDR2 SVGEGT. The CDR3 runs to 13 residues. V is TRBV6-2 or TRBV6-3 and J is TRBJ2-1; TCRdb proposes TRBD1, but this gene call is untestable without DNA. This clonotype was obtained from a human donor with Stevens-Johnson syndrome, a severe cutaneous drug reaction. The sequenced material came from PBMCs. The CDR3: CATAGVRYNEQFF.